The 20 T cell receptor beta chains below were found in one sample sequenced in a study of CD8+ T cells in alopecia areata. RNA extraction and reverse transcription yielded cDNA as sequencing template. Assay: immunoSEQ multiplex PCR; the TCRdb copy retains only in-frame clones and omits some. The repertoire holds about 290,000 clones, with 55% to 75% as singletons. Treatment: oral pan-JAK inhibitor, 5-10 mg twice daily. The input for sequencing was CD4+ T cells sorted from blood, taken at week 24, from a patient treated with tofacitinib. These receptors were taken from a human donor with alopecia areata.

The chain joins TRBV29-1 to TRBJ1-1; D is possibly TRBD1 (5 bases). Trimming pared 7 bases from V and 0 bases from J, leaving 15 bases between. From germline, CDR1 is SQVTM and CDR2 ANQGSEA. The CDR3 is 14 amino acids. CDR3 in DNA: TGCAGCGCCGCACATGGGGCGGTGAACACTGAAGCTTTCTTT. It is translated as CSAAHGAVNTEAFF. The full variable domain, rest sourced from reference TRBV29-1 and TRBJ1-1, is SAVISQKPSRDICQRGTSLTIQCQVDSQVTMMFWYRQQPGQSLTLIATANQGSEATYESGFVIDKFPISRPNLTFSTLTVSNMSPEDSSIYLCSAAHGAVNTEAFFGQGTRLTVV.

V usage is TRBV30 and J usage is TRBJ1-1; 8 bases match TRBD1. Germline loops: CDR1 GTSNPN, CDR2 SVGIG (reference sequence). Losses at the gene ends were 3 bases for V and 1 base for J; bases not matched to a gene: 10. This CDR3 contains 16 residues. In DNA form, the CDR3 reads TGTGCCTGGAGAGAAAGGACAGGGAGATGGAACACTGAAGCTTTCTTT. Translating gives CAWRERTGRWNTEAFF.

V is TRBV5-1 and J is TRBJ1-1, with 7 bases identical to TRBD1. Trimming took 7 bases from V and 4 from J; bases not matched to a gene: 19. The CDR3 runs to 17 residues. Per the germline V gene, CDR1 is SGHRS and CDR2 is YFSETQ. The CDR3 loop is CASGKRTGPSGSTEAFF. CDR3 nucleotides: TGCGCCAGCGGGAAACGGACAGGTCCCAGTGGTAGCACTGAAGCTTTCTTT.

The chain recombines TRBV7-2 with TRBJ2-1, with D perhaps TRBD2 (5 bases). V was trimmed by 1 base and J by 5 bases, leaving 6 bases between them. The CDR3 totals 13 residues. Germline V gene data show CDR1 as SGHTA and CDR2 as FQGNSA. CDR3 region: CASSLGLNNEQFF. Written as DNA, the CDR3 is TGTGCCAGCAGCTTAGGACTAAACAATGAGCAGTTCTTC.

The genes are TRBV4-3 and TRBJ2-1; TRBD2 matches 15 bases. The J segment lost 3 bases and the V segment lost 6 bases, leaving 9 bases of the junction unmatched. This CDR3 is built from 18 residues. Per germline, CDR1 LGHNA and CDR2 YSLEER. For the CDR3, the DNA is TGCGCCAGCAGGGAACAAATGGGACTAGCGGGGGGCTACAATGAGCAGTTCTTC. This sequence encodes CASREQMGLAGGYNEQFF.

This clone was recorded a few times. The chain couples TRBV4-2 to TRBJ2-5, with D hard to call. The CDR3 has 13 amino acids. The germline V and J ends were trimmed by 2 bases and 3 bases, with 7 bases remaining between them. Germline V gene sequence: CDR1 LGHNA, CDR2 YNFKEQ. CDR3 loop: CASSQLAKETQYF. The CDR3 DNA sequence: TGTGCCAGCAGCCAACTGGCCAAAGAGACCCAGTACTTC.

The V and J genes are TRBV2 and TRBJ2-1, with 9 bases identical to TRBD2. CDR1 and CDR2 (germline): SNHLY, FYNNEI. Losses at the gene ends were 4 bases for V and 6 bases for J; bases not matched to a gene: 7. The CDR3 contains 15 residues. The CDR3 DNA follows: TGTGCCAGCAGTGGCCTAGCGGGGACGTCCAATGAGCAGTTCTTC. This encodes CASSGLAGTSNEQFF.

This clone showed up just once. The chain combines TRBV28 with TRBJ1-2, with a weak D call TRBD1 (5 bases). This CDR3 region has 14 residues. V was clipped by 2 bases and J by 7 bases, with 14 bases between them. Germline CDR1 reads MDHEN; CDR2 reads SYDVKM. CDR3 coding DNA: TGTGCCAGCAGTTTACCCCGGCTAAGGGGTGGCTACACCTTC. Protein: CASSLPRLRGGYTF.

The chain uses TRBV5-4 and TRBJ1-1; 7 nucleotides agree with TRBD1. V lost 1 base and J lost 0; bases outside the gene matches: 6. The CDR3 length is 16 residues. Germline loops: CDR1 SGHNT, CDR2 YYREEE (reference sequence). The CDR3: CASSLPRGLMNTEAFF. As DNA, the CDR3 is TGTGCCAGCAGCTTGCCGAGGGGGCTAATGAACACTGAAGCTTTCTTT.

The chain has TRBV7-9 and TRBJ2-1, with 8 bases fitting TRBD1. V lost 10 bases, J lost 10 bases, and 9 bases stayed unmatched. In germline, CDR1 is SEHNR, CDR2 FQNEAQ (reference sequence). The CDR3 covers 12 residues. Here the CDR3 DNA reads TGTGCCACCTCCCAGGGGGCGCGGGAGCAGTTCTTC. This codes for CATSQGAREQFF.

V is TRBV2 and J is TRBJ2-3, with a possible D match to TRBD1 (6 bases). The CDR3 is 14 amino acids. The germline V gene has CDR1 SNHLY and CDR2 FYNNEI. Trimming shortened V by 6 bases and J by 2 bases, and 12 bases separated the two germline ends. The CDR3 bases are TGTGCCAGCAGGAGGGGGTCCTTCACAGATACGCAGTATTTT. This sequence encodes CASRRGSFTDTQYF.

This clone was counted only a few times. The chain is built from TRBV19 and TRBJ2-7, with D maybe TRBD2 (6 bases). The CDR3 extends over 14 amino acids. Trimming shortened V by 6 bases and J by 4 bases, and 16 bases separated the two germline ends. Germline lookup yields CDR1 LNHDA and CDR2 SQIVND (reference sequence). Written as DNA, the CDR3 is TGTGCCAGTAGGCCGGCGGGGACCGATTACGAGCAGTACTTC. As protein: CASRPAGTDYEQYF.

This chain links TRBV10-3 with TRBJ2-5; 11 nucleotides align to TRBD2. The CDR3 length is 15 residues. V shed 7 bases and J 5 bases; nucleotides not matched to a gene: 9. Germline V lookup: CDR1 ENHRY, CDR2 SYGVKD. In DNA, the CDR3 is TGTGCCATCACCCGTAGCGGGGGGGCCTTGGAGACCCAGTACTTC. As protein: CAITRSGGALETQYF.

The J gene is TRBJ1-2, the V gene TRBV29-1; D gene uncertain. V was pared by 3 bases and J by 0 bases, with 5 bases between. From germline, CDR1 is SQVTM and CDR2 ANQGSEA. The CDR3 consists of 12 residues. The CDR3 DNA follows: TGCAGCGTTGACCCAGCTAACTATGGCTACACCTTC. Amino acids: CSVDPANYGYTF. Full variable domain (missing parts from reference TRBV29-1 and TRBJ1-2): SAVISQKPSRDICQRGTSLTIQCQVDSQVTMMFWYRQQPGQSLTLIATANQGSEATYESGFVIDKFPISRPNLTFSTLTVSNMSPEDSSIYLCSVDPANYGYTFGSGTRLTVV.

The V call is TRBV13, the J call TRBJ1-1, with D possibly matching TRBD1 (5 bases). V was clipped by 1 base and J by 5 bases, with 14 bases between them. The CDR3 runs 15 residues. Germline loops: CDR1 PRHDT, CDR2 FYEKMQ (reference sequence). CDR3 nucleotide sequence: TGTGCCAGCAGCTTAGCGCGGGCAGGGTTTACTGAAGCTTTCTTT. This sequence encodes CASSLARAGFTEAFF.

The chain links TRBV4-1 to TRBJ2-3; D may be TRBD2 (5 bases). The germline V and J ends were trimmed by 0 bases and 10 bases, with 11 bases remaining between them. This CDR3 contains 13 residues. From germline, CDR1 is MGHRA and CDR2 YSYEKL. DNA of the CDR3: TGCGCCAGCAGCCAAGATCACCGGGGTGCGCAGTATTTT. Translating gives CASSQDHRGAQYF.

The chain recombines TRBV28 with TRBJ1-1; TRBD1 matches 7 bases. This CDR3 has 12 residues. Germline V lookup: CDR1 MDHEN, CDR2 SYDVKM. V was clipped by 6 bases and J by 6 bases; unmatched bases: 4. CDR3 coding DNA: TGTGCCAGCAGGGAGGGGACAGCTGAAGCTTTCTTT. It translates to CASREGTAEAFF.

This chain uses TRBV30 with TRBJ1-2, with 8 bases matching TRBD1. Trimming removed 3 bases from V and 8 bases from J; junction bases left unmatched: 8. Germline lookup yields CDR1 GTSNPN and CDR2 SVGIG (reference sequence). CDR3 size: 13 residues. In DNA form, the CDR3 reads TGTGCCTGGAGCCATTACAGGGGGGAGGGCTACACCTTC. Encoded protein: CAWSHYRGEGYTF.

About this clone itself: Other DNA sequences in this specimen translate into the identical CDR3. The chain has TRBV29-1 and TRBJ2-3; possible D gene TRBD2, 6 bases. Germline CDR1 is SQVTM and CDR2 is ANQGSEA. Trimming took off 4 bases at V and 4 bases at J, with 9 bases between the two ends. The CDR3 is 12 amino acids. The CDR3 DNA follows: TGCAGCGTTGTAGGAGGGGCAGATACGCAGTATTTT. Translating it yields CSVVGGADTQYF.

This clone was detected only a few times. This rearrangement joins TRBV19 to TRBJ2-3; either TRBD1 or TRBD2 may fit D (5 bases each). The CDR3 has 15 amino acids. The V gene lost 4 bases and the J gene lost 4 bases, with 15 bases spanning the gap. The germline V gene has CDR1 LNHDA and CDR2 SQIVND (reference sequence). Written as DNA, the CDR3 is TGTGCCAGTAGTACCCCGGGGACGTCTTCAGATACGCAGTATTTT. Encoded protein: CASSTPGTSSDTQYF.